This TCR beta chain was identified in a study of identical twins. Germline V gene data show CDR1 as SEHNR and CDR2 as FQNEAQ (reference sequence). Trimming left V 2 bases short and J 2 bases short, with 6 bases between. CDR3 size: 14 residues. TCRdb reprocessed the 5' RACE reads with MiXCR, giving one entry per CDR3 protein. The table has under 800,000 distinct CDR3 sequences, around 21% seen once; the top ten hold over 4%. This same sample was also taken into another study, of T cells expressing NK-cell markers. As that study records: Several donors' CD3+CD56-NKG2C+ cells were dominated by the same clonotypes.

Input material: PBMCs. This chain links TRBV7-9 with TRBJ2-2, with D unresolved. The TCR was taken from a woman in her late teens or twenties in good health. The CDR3 is CASSLLPNTGELFF. As DNA, the CDR3 is TGTGCCAGCAGCTTATTGCCTAACACCGGGGAGCTGTTTTTT.